The clone carrying this T cell receptor (beta chain) showed up just once. As yet, its antigen is unknown. A much more abundant neighbour one base away suggests this may be a read error. The data originate from a study of molecular identifiers for immune sequencing clone quantification. Across the whole study: Naive CD8 cell RNA, from about 20,000 or 100,000 cells, was split five ways in replicates, with four sequenced.

CDR3 length equals 15 residues. From germline, CDR1 is KGHDR and CDR2 SFDVKD. Previously described methods and listed TCR primers were employed for the bulk TCR libraries. TCRdb ran MiXCR on the PCR reads and lists one entry per CDR3 protein. This table has hundreds of thousands of distinct CDR3 sequences, around 20% appearing once. Study-level findings and limits: Highly expanded clones may be undercounted when identical TCR molecules share barcodes.

The sequencing sample was made of naive CD8+ T cells from blood, with Jurkat cell RNA spiked in. Subset of the sample: FACS-sorted CD8+CD4-CCR7+CD45RA+ naive T cells. The gene calls are TRBV24-1 and TRBJ2-1; D ambiguous. This TCR was sampled from a human donor in good health. Some libraries in this study had Jurkat cell RNA spiked in. CDR3 DNA: TGTGCCACCAGTGATTTGCATTCTCAGAACAATGAGCAGCTCTTC. Amino acid sequence: CATSDLHSQNNEQLF.